The next 15 T cell receptor beta chains were all read from a single sample in a study of cytomegalovirus exposure and HLA in healthy donors. 13 Jbeta primers and 60 Vbeta primers were used for the PCR. The data were produced by immunoSEQ multiplex PCR, yet TCRdb's version contains in-frame clones alone and is incomplete. The table has 250,000 to 300,000 clones, roughly 81% seen once; the top ten hold about 2%. Source material: PBMCs. The receptors shown here come from a woman aged 40 to 50 in good health and CMV-seropositive.

The chain couples TRBV10-2 to TRBJ1-6; maybe TRBD1 (5 bases). V lost 4 bases and J lost 4, with 11 bases in between. The CDR3 runs to 15 residues. Germline V gene lookup returns CDR1 WSHSY and CDR2 SAAADI. CDR3 sequence: CASSVTGGYNSPLHF. For the CDR3, the DNA is TGCGCCAGCAGTGTAACAGGAGGGTATAATTCACCCCTCCACTTT.

This clone has a single count. The sample holds other DNA sequences that translate to the same CDR3. The V and J genes are TRBV28 and TRBJ2-7; D is unclear. The CDR3 totals 12 residues. Germline assignment: CDR1 MDHEN and CDR2 SYDVKM. V lost 4 bases and J lost 1, with 5 bases in between. CDR3 in DNA: TGTGCCAGCAGTTCCGGTTCCTACGAGCAGTACTTC. Residues: CASSSGSYEQYF.

The genes are TRBV30 and TRBJ2-3, with 10 bases matching TRBD2. Germline V lookup: CDR1 GTSNPN, CDR2 SVGIG (reference sequence). The CDR3 totals 18 residues. After removal of 4 bases from V and 4 bases from J, the junction contained 17 bases not matched to a gene. The CDR3, as DNA: TGTGCCTGGACCCGAGCCCCTATTTCTAGCGGGAGATCAGATACGCAGTATTTT. Translation: CAWTRAPISSGRSDTQYF.

The rearrangement links TRBV4-2 to TRBJ2-7; TRBD2 matches at 7 bases. The CDR3 is made up of 16 amino acids. The V segment lost 1 base and the J segment 5 bases; nucleotides outside the gene matches: 11. From germline, CDR1 is LGHNA and CDR2 YNFKEQ. In DNA form, the CDR3 reads TGTGCCAGCAGCCAAGGGCGGGCGGGAGCCGGCGACGAGCAGTACTTC. Its translation: CASSQGRAGAGDEQYF.

This clone was recorded at least ten times. The V gene is TRBV5-6, the J gene TRBJ1-5; 8 positions agree with TRBD1. Germline lookup yields CDR1 SGHDT and CDR2 YYEEEE. V lost 2 bases and J lost 7; bases outside the gene matches: 8. The length of the CDR3 is 15 residues. The CDR3, as DNA: TGTGCCAGCAGCTTCTCCAGGGGGCGCGGGCAGCCCCAGCATTTT. Its translation is CASSFSRGRGQPQHF.

The CDR3 DNA follows: TGCGCCAGCAGCGAGAGCTCCTACGAGCAGTACTTC. It codes for CASSESSYEQYF. The gene calls are TRBV5-1 and TRBJ2-7; D gene unclear. The germline CDR1 and CDR2 sequences are SGHRS and YFSETQ. The V end lost 4 bases, the J end lost 0 bases, and 5 bases lay between the germline ends. The CDR3 runs 12 residues.

The chain recombines TRBV7-2 with TRBJ2-3, with D uncertain. Germline CDR1 and CDR2: SGHTA and FQGNSA. Trimming pared 4 bases from V and 1 base from J, leaving 12 bases between. This CDR3 has 15 amino acids. CDR3 sequence: CASSSRGAGTDTQYF. The DNA of the CDR3 is TGTGCCAGCAGCTCCCGTGGAGCTGGCACAGATACGCAGTATTTT.

The genes are TRBV30 and TRBJ2-7; possibly TRBD1 for D (6 bases). V lost 3 bases and J 3 bases, leaving 9 bases between the germline ends. The CDR3 runs to 12 residues. Germline CDR1 is GTSNPN and CDR2 is SVGIG (reference sequence). CDR3 nucleotides: TGTGCCTGGAGCCAAGGGGGCTACGAGCAGTACTTC. Amino acids: CAWSQGGYEQYF.

V gene TRBV23-1 combines with J gene TRBJ2-7; the match to TRBD1 covers 10 bases. TRBV23-1 is an ORF for which the function is uncertain. The junction had 10 bases not matched to a gene; V was cut back by 3 bases and J by 5 bases. CDR3 size: 16 residues. CDR3 in amino acids: CASSHTRDRGGNEQYF. The CDR3 nucleotides read TGCGCCAGCAGTCACACTAGGGACAGGGGAGGGAACGAGCAGTACTTC.

V gene TRBV4-3 combines with J gene TRBJ2-6; D unclear. Germline V gene lookup returns CDR1 LGHNA and CDR2 YSLEER. The germline V and J ends were trimmed by 0 bases and 0 bases, with 12 bases remaining between them. The CDR3 runs 18 residues. For the CDR3, the DNA is TGCGCCAGCAGCCAAGATTTTGCGCCGCGCTCTGGGGCCAACGTCCTGACTTTC. It translates to CASSQDFAPRSGANVLTF.

Here the CDR3 DNA reads TGTGCCAGCAGCGTCGTGTCTAGAAGCCGGGGGGAGACCCAGTACTTC. It codes for CASSVVSRSRGETQYF. The chain couples TRBV5-8 to TRBJ2-5; D might be TRBD2 (6 bases). The CDR3 runs to 16 residues. Germline loops: CDR1 SGHTS, CDR2 YDEGEE. V dropped 4 bases and J dropped 5 bases, with 21 bases sitting between them.

This chain connects TRBV13 to TRBJ2-3; 8 bases line up with TRBD1. Germline CDR1 reads PRHDT; CDR2 reads FYEKMQ (reference sequence). V was pared by 1 base and J by 3 bases, with 3 bases of the junction left unmatched. CDR3 size: 15 residues. The CDR3: CASSLAQGATDTQYF. CDR3 DNA sequence: TGTGCCAGCAGCTTAGCCCAGGGGGCTACAGATACGCAGTATTTT.

This clone was recorded a few times. The chain is built from TRBV6-1 and TRBJ1-5, with D perhaps TRBD1 (5 bases). Germline assignment: CDR1 MNHNS and CDR2 SASEGT. The CDR3 loop spans 13 amino acids. The V gene lost 6 bases and the J gene lost 7 bases, with 13 bases spanning the gap. CDR3 amino acids: CASRSERGQPQHF. CDR3 sequence (DNA): TGTGCCAGCAGGTCAGAGCGGGGCCAGCCCCAGCATTTT.

The rearrangement joins TRBV18 to TRBJ2-3; TRBD1 aligns across 12 bases. This CDR3 is built from 15 residues. The J segment lost 3 bases and the V segment lost 5 bases, leaving 3 bases of the junction unmatched. From germline, CDR1 is KGHSH and CDR2 LQKENI. The CDR3, as DNA: TGTGCCAGCTCAAGGGACAGGGGGCTAACAGATACGCAGTATTTT. Translated, it gives CASSRDRGLTDTQYF.

The rearrangement links TRBV2 to TRBJ2-2; D may be TRBD1 (6 bases). The CDR3 loop spans 15 amino acids. Germline loops: CDR1 SNHLY, CDR2 FYNNEI. V lost 7 bases, J lost 1 base, and 13 bases lay in between. The CDR3 region has the DNA TGTGCCAGCACCCGATCCAGGGGGAACACCGGGGAGCTGTTTTTT. Translation: CASTRSRGNTGELFF.